This entry describes one T cell receptor (beta chain). What it recognizes is unknown. The V end was cut by 10 bases, the J end by 2 bases, with 24 bases between. The CDR3 spans 16 residues. Germline CDR1 is LNHNV and CDR2 is YYDKDF (reference sequence). Amplification of TCR beta CDR3 regions was performed using RNA transcripts as template. First-round RT-PCR of the TCR CDR3 relied on the HTBI primer set. From the multiplex PCR reads, TCRdb called clonotypes with MiXCR, one entry per CDR3 protein. The data show hundreds of thousands of distinct CDR3 sequences, roughly 45% seen once. These data come from a study of T cells in Graves' hyperthyroidism and ophthalmopathy. Findings of the study overall: Researchers found most expanded thyroid clonotypes above 0.001 in blood as well. Ophthalmopathy could be told apart from stable hyperthyroidism with a 13 V-J model. Ophthalmopathy onset followed model prediction by a median about 6.5 months.

Material for sequencing was peripheral blood or thyroid tissue (not recorded which). The TCR was taken from an adult man with Graves' disease, either hyperthyroidism or ophthalmopathy (not recorded which). J is TRBJ2-7 and V is TRBV15, with D maybe TRBD1 (5 bases). CDR3 sequence (DNA): TGTGCCAGCCCTTCTCAAATCCGAGACAGTCCCTACGAGCAGTACTTC. Translating gives CASPSQIRDSPYEQYF.